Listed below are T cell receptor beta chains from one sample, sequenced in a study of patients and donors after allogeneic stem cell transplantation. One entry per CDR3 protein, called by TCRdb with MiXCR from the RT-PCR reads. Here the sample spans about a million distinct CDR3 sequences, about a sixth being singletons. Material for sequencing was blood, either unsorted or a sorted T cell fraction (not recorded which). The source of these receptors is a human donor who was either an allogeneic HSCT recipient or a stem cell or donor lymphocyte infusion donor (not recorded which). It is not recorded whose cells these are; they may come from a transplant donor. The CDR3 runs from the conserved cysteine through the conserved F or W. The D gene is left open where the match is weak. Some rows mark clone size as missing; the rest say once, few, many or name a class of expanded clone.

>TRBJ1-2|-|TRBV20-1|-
CSDSEDRGAYGYTF
TGCAGTGATAGCGAGGACAGAGGGGCGTATGGCTACACCTTC
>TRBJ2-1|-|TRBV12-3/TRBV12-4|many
CASSFGASPTSSYNEQFF
TGTGCCAGCAGTTTTGGGGCCTCACCAACGAGCTCCTACAATGAGCAGTTCTTC
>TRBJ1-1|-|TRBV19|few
CASSIDKGTRNTEAFF
TGTGCCAGTAGTATAGACAAGGGGACCCGGAACACTGAAGCTTTCTTT
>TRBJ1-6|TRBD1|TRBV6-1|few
CASGDPQGRNSPLHF
TGTGCCAGCGGTGACCCACAGGGGCGGAATTCACCCCTCCACTTT
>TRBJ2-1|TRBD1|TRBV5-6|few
CASRTGQGANNEQFF
TGTGCCAGCAGGACTGGACAGGGGGCCAACAATGAGCAGTTCTTC
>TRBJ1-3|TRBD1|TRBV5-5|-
CASSLTGVPGNTIYF
TGTGCCAGCAGCTTAACAGGGGTGCCTGGAAACACCATATATTTT
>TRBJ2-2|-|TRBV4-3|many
CASSLQGPGELFF
TGCGCCAGCAGCTTACAGGGTCCCGGGGAGCTGTTTTTT
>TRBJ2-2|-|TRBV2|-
CASSRTDAVTGELFF
TGTGCCAGCAGCCGGACGGACGCTGTGACCGGGGAGCTGTTTTTT
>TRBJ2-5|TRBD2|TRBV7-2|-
CASSLLAGIIDQETQYF
TGTGCCAGCAGCTTACTAGCGGGGATTATAGACCAAGAGACCCAGTACTTC
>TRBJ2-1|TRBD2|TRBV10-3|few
CAISELAGRNEQFF
TGTGCCATCAGTGAACTAGCGGGTCGGAATGAGCAGTTCTTC
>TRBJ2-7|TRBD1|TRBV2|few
CASSEAGTGSSEQYF
TGTGCCAGCAGTGAAGCGGGGACAGGGTCTTCCGAGCAGTACTTC
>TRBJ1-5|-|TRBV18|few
CASSPDGVQPQHF
TGTGCCAGCTCGCCTGATGGGGTTCAGCCCCAGCATTTT
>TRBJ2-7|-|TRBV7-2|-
CASSLVTGEHEQYF
TGTGCCAGCAGCTTGGTGACAGGAGAGCACGAGCAGTACTTC
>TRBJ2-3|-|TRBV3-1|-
CASRRTGSTDTQYF
TGTGCCAGCAGGCGGACTGGCAGCACAGATACGCAGTATTTT
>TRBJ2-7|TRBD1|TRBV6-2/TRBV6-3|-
CASTRWDRGPYEQYF
TGTGCCAGCACCCGTTGGGACAGGGGCCCTTACGAGCAGTACTTC
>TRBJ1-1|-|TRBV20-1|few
CSARPNMNTEAFF
TGCAGTGCTAGACCTAATATGAACACTGAAGCTTTCTTT
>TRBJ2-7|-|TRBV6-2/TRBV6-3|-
CASSRNGEQYF
TGTGCCAGCAGTCGAAACGGGGAGCAGTACTTC
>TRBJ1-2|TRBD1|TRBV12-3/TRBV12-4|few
CASTPGQGAYGYTF
TGTGCCAGCACCCCGGGACAGGGGGCTTATGGCTACACCTTC
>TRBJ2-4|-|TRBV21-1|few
CASRGQTLNIQYF
TGTGCCAGCAGGGGACAGACGTTAAACATTCAGTACTTC
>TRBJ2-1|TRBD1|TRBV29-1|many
CSVGPGQAYEQFF
TGCAGCGTGGGCCCGGGACAGGCCTATGAGCAGTTCTTC
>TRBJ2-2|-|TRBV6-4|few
CASSTDRGELFF
TGTGCCAGCAGTACGGACCGCGGGGAGCTGTTTTTT
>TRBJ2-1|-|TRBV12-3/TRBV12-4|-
CASQGVSSYNEQFF
TGTGCCAGCCAAGGGGTGAGCTCCTACAATGAGCAGTTCTTC
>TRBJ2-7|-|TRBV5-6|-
CASSRATAWEQYF
TGTGCCAGCAGCAGGGCTACCGCGTGGGAGCAGTACTTC
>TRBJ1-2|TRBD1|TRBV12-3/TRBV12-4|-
CASSPRQGPSGGYTF
TGTGCCAGCAGTCCGAGACAGGGCCCCTCGGGTGGCTACACCTTC
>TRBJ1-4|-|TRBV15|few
CATSRDLLAGDREKLFF
TGTGCCACCAGCAGAGATCTGTTGGCAGGGGATAGGGAAAAACTGTTTTTT
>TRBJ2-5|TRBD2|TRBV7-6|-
CASSSGSGALGETQYF
TGTGCCAGCAGCTCGGGAAGCGGGGCCCTCGGAGAGACCCAGTACTTC
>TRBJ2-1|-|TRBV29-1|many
CSVEEGVGGSYNEQFF
TGCAGCGTTGAAGAGGGAGTGGGAGGTTCCTACAATGAGCAGTTCTTC
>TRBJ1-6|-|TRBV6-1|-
CASSPLGDSPLHF
TGTGCCAGCAGCCCACTCGGGGATTCACCCCTCCACTTT
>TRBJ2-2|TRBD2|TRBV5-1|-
CASSPGLAGYPTGELFF
TGCGCCAGCAGCCCCGGACTAGCGGGATACCCCACCGGGGAGCTGTTTTTT
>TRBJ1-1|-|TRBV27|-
CASSTLGREAFF
TGTGCCAGCAGTACCCTGGGGAGAGAAGCTTTCTTT
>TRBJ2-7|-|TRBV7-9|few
CASSLPARSEQYF
TGTGCCAGCAGCTTACCCGCCCGGAGCGAGCAGTACTTC
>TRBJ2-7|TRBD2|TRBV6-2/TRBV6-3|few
CASRASGSQYF
TGTGCCAGTAGGGCTAGCGGGAGTCAGTACTTC
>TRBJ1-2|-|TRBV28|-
CASSLSGTVYYGYTF
TGTGCCAGCAGTTTATCGGGAACAGTCTACTATGGCTACACCTTC
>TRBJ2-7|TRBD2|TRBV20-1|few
CSARDRLAGAYEQYF
TGCAGTGCTAGAGACCGACTAGCGGGCGCCTACGAGCAGTACTTC
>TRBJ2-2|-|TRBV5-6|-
CASSVPSISDTGELFF
TGTGCCAGCAGCGTCCCTAGCATTTCGGACACCGGGGAGCTGTTTTTT
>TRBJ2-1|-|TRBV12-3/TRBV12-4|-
CASRGRGTAGYNEQFF
TGTGCCAGCAGAGGGAGGGGGACAGCAGGTTACAATGAGCAGTTCTTC
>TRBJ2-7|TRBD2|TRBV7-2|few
CASSFTSGASYEQYF
TGTGCCAGCAGCTTCACTAGCGGGGCATCCTACGAGCAGTACTTC
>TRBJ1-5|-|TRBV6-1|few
CASSVEGLGNQPQHF
TGTGCCAGCAGTGTCGAGGGATTAGGCAATCAGCCCCAGCATTTT
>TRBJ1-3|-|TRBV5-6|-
CASSLKGTGNTIYF
TGTGCCAGCAGCTTGAAGGGTACTGGAAACACCATATATTTT
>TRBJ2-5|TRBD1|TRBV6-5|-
CASSYHRRGQGETQYF
TGTGCCAGCAGTTATCATAGAAGGGGGCAAGGGGAGACCCAGTACTTC
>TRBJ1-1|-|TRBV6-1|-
CASSDQMRTGEAFF
TGTGCCAGCAGTGATCAGATGAGAACGGGTGAAGCTTTCTTT
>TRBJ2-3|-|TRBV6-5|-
CASSYIEQPVTQYF
TGTGCCAGCAGTTACATCGAACAGCCGGTCACGCAGTATTTT
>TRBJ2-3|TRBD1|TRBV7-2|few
CASSQGVTTQGGQYF
TGTGCCAGCAGCCAGGGGGTAACTACCCAAGGGGGGCAGTATTTT
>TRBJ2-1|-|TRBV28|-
CASSLGRIITYNEQFF
TGTGCCAGCAGTTTAGGGCGGATCATAACCTACAATGAGCAGTTCTTC
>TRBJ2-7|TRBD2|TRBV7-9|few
CASSLSPSGRHSYEQYF
TGTGCCAGCAGCTTAAGTCCTAGCGGGAGGCACTCCTACGAGCAGTACTTC
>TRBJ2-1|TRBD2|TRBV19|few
CASSIGGTSWVQFF
TGTGCCAGTAGTATAGGAGGGACTAGCTGGGTGCAGTTCTTC
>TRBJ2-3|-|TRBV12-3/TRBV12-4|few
CASTLGRDLSTDTQYF
TGTGCCAGCACCCTGGGCCGGGATCTGAGCACAGATACGCAGTATTTT
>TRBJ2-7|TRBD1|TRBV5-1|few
CASSPRDSGSYEQYF
TGCGCCAGCAGCCCCCGGGACAGCGGCTCCTACGAGCAGTACTTC